The clone carrying this T cell receptor (beta chain) was recorded at least ten times. The library had UMIs added by 3' ligation of an oligonucleotide to TCR cDNA. This CDR3 comprises 12 residues. The germline V gene has CDR1 MDHEN and CDR2 SYDVKM. V was shortened by 4 bases and J by 4 bases, with 5 bases between the two germline ends. This sample is drawn from a study of naive and memory T cell subsets. Ligated cDNA underwent four rounds of PCR with nested alpha and beta constant region primers and SP2. TCRdb reprocessed the UMI-ligation and nested PCR reads via MiXCR and lists one record per CDR3 protein. This table has fewer than 30,000 distinct CDR3 sequences, roughly 5.4% appearing once.

Specimen: blood. The gene calls are TRBV28 and TRBJ2-4, with D unclear. The sequence came from an adult in good health. The CDR3 sequence: CASSSLKNIQYF. The CDR3 DNA sequence: TGTGCCAGCAGTTCCCTTAAAAACATTCAGTACTTC.